Listed here are 3 T cell receptor beta chains from one sample, sequenced in a study of shared clonotypes between healthy human individuals. Naive CD8 cells comprised CD45RO-negative, CCR7-positively selected cells, excluding terminally differentiated effector memory CD45RA+ cells. TCRdb's table, derived via immunoSEQ multiplex PCR, lists solely in-frame clones and lacks some. This sample has roughly 2,000,000 clones; roughly 95% occur once, and the top ten carry around 1%. Input material: naive CD8+ T cells sorted from blood. The origin of the receptors is a man between 18 and 29 years old in good health.

This rearrangement joins TRBV25-1 to TRBJ1-1; no reliable D call. The ends were cut back, 8 bases at V and 6 bases at J, with 13 bases in the middle. The CDR3 has 12 amino acids. Germline V CDR1 and CDR2: MGHDK, SYGVNS. CDR3 in DNA: TGTGCCAGCTCCGAGGGCTGGGCTGAAGCTTTCTTT. Translating gives CASSEGWAEAFF.

The chain recombines TRBV5-4 with TRBJ1-2; D gene uncertain. Trimming cost V 4 bases and J 2 bases, with 18 bases left between them. This CDR3 spans 16 amino acids. Germline CDR1 is SGHNT and CDR2 is YYREEE (reference sequence). This chain's CDR3 is CASSRPETGRNYGYTF. The DNA for the CDR3 is TGTGCCAGCAGCCGCCCCGAGACGGGCCGAAACTATGGCTACACCTTC.

This clone was seen once. V usage is TRBV7-2 and J usage is TRBJ2-1; 7 nucleotides line up with TRBD2. Trimming removed 3 bases from V and 2 bases from J; junction bases left unmatched: 4. There are 15 residues in the CDR3. Germline CDR1 is SGHTA and CDR2 is FQGNSA. The CDR3 is CASSFLGGAYNEQFF. In DNA, the CDR3 is TGTGCCAGCAGCTTCCTGGGGGGGGCCTACAATGAGCAGTTCTTC.